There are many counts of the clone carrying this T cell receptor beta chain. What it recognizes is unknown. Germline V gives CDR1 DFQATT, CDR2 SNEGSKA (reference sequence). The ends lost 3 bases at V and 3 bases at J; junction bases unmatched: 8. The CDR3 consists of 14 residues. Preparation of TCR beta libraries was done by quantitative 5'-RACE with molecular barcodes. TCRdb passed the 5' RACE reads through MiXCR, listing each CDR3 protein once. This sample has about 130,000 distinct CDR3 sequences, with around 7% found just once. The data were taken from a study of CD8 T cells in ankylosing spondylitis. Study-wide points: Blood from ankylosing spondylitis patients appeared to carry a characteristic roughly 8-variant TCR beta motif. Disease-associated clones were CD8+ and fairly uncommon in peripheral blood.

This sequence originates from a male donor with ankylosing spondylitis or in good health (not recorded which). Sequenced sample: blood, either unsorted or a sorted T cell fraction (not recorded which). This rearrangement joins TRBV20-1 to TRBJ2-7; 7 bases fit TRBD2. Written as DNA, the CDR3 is TGCAGTGCTAGTTTATGGACTAGGCGCTACGAGCAGTACTTC. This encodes CSASLWTRRYEQYF.